The subject of this entry is one T cell receptor (beta chain). Its antigen is unknown. Germline V gene data show CDR1 as SGHDT and CDR2 as YYEEEE. This CDR3 has 15 residues. This sample was included in a study of CXCR3-negative and CXCR3-positive naive CD8 T cells. Study-level points and caveats: CXCR3 expression dropped partially after cryopreservation, and most assays relied on fresh PBMCs. Both naive subsets showed comparably high diversity, and memory CD8+ cells showed much lower diversity. Across naive subsets, surface CD5 expression was comparable, and TCR strength was inferred from properties of the TRB CDR3. TRB CDR3s of CXCR3-positive naive cells were more hydrophobic than those of CXCR3-negative naive cells.

UMI-labeled 5' RACE yielded the TRB cDNA libraries. TCRdb reprocessed the 5' RACE reads and reports one entry per CDR3 protein, with no DNA. The table counts 150,000 to 180,000 distinct CDR3 sequences; around 0.5% lies in the top ten. Naive CD8+ T cells showed CD45RO-CCR7+CD27+CD95-. The source is a human donor in good health. Some clones in this sample may be carry-over from other donors' samples. The chain employs TRBV5-6 and TRBJ2-2; TCRdb names TRBD1, which stays unverified in the absence of DNA. Sequencing input: naive CXCR3+ CD8+ T cells from blood. The subset denotes: CD45RO-CCR7+CD27+CD95- naive CD8+ T cells expressing CXCR3 (TNR3+). The CDR3 here is CATQQGAKNTGELFF.